This section outlines one T cell receptor (beta chain) sequence together with its context. The sample holds a few counts of this clonotype. Its antigen has not been determined. There are no base qualities to consult, and no much larger clone falls within one base. The receptor library was made with 5' RACE. Sequencing was performed on an Illumina HiSeq 2500. A second 7 to 11 cycle PCR used a sample-barcoded 5' primer and a J-beta primer mix. Each TCR beta cDNA molecule received a unique molecular identifier from a template-switch 5' adaptor carrying 12 random nucleotides. At least 2.5 million CDR3-containing paired-end reads were obtained from each sample. The Mint cDNA synthesis kit, primed by a TRBC-specific oligonucleotide, was used to synthesize first-strand cDNA from all RNA. Following uracil-DNA glycosylase treatment, a first 18-cycle PCR with universal primers M1SS and BC2_uni_R was performed on all cDNA. From the authors' description of their analysis: For normalization, 1 million high-quality reads were randomly selected from each sample, with every read carrying a distinct molecular identifier. Instead of being binned into consensus sequences, reads that shared molecular identifiers were thrown out. MiTCR, with a Q25 quality threshold and the strictest error-elimination algorithm, was used for CDR3 identification, clonotype clustering and error correction. Lower-bound total TCR beta diversity was estimated with a nonparametric unseen species model using Euler transformation. Through fastp at Q25 and MiXCR, TCRdb rebuilt clones from the public reads, retaining in-frame beta chains. Under each unique CDR3 protein, matching rows form one entry showing the most common genes and DNA. The V and J calls were determined by TCRdb, not by the authors. The sample yields about 970,000 distinct CDR3 sequences; around 54% were counted once. The ten largest clones add up to 20% to 25% of the sample.

The sample comes from a study of blood T cells in healthy people across ages (dated by TCRdb to about 2015). About the investigation overall: In model experiments, template switching captured roughly one uniquely barcoded TCR beta cDNA molecule for every two T cells. Age-related changes in TCR beta repertoire diversity were measured in the study by deep sequencing normalized with unique cDNA molecular identifiers. The donors were divided into four age groups: young (average about 16 years), middle-aged (roughly 40), aged (approximately 64) and long-lived (roughly 86). To avoid experimental bias, donors of different ages were spread randomly across the sequencing lanes. Using the same blood draw, the study looked at two additional independent replicas of 1 million unique cDNA reads for two donors, one aged 18 to 30 and the other aged 80 or older. Study-wide conclusions, independent of this receptor: Estimates of total diversity based on one million sequenced T cells were considered lower bounds and underestimates. Bulk unsorted PBMC profiling prevented conclusive comparison of naive and antigen-experienced compartments. The percentage of naive T cells measured by flow cytometry correlated strongly with observed TCR beta diversity. The CMV infection status of donors was not known, potentially confounding age-related changes in expanded clonotypes. Observed TCR beta diversity per million T cells fell roughly linearly with age, and a significant reduction was already apparent by age roughly 41. Compared with the aged group, the long-lived group had more naive CD4+ T cells, fewer expanded clones and increased TCR diversity, suggesting age selection.

The donors were roughly 40 Caucasian individuals from Russia, aged 6 to 90 years, who were systemically healthy. Each donor gave approximately 9.4 milliliters of peripheral blood, drawn into EDTA-treated Vacutainer tubes. Ficoll-Paque density-gradient centrifugation was used to isolate PBMCs, with at least 6 million per sample. Trizol reagent was used to extract total RNA from the PBMCs, yielding at least 5.5 micrograms per sample. The percentages of naive CD45RAhigh/CD27high T cells were determined by flow cytometry on a PBMC aliquot from every donor. The trim is 4 bases for V and 4 bases for J, with a gap of 7 bases between the germline ends. The germline V gene specifies SNHLY as CDR1 and FYNNEI as CDR2. From the cysteine through the phenylalanine, the CDR3 covers 12 amino acids. Solely the CDR3 DNA is kept, with 36 bases framed from the first base.

This clonotype was sampled from a woman aged 60-75 years in good health. Material: blood. The chain is encoded by TRBV2 joined to TRBJ1-2; no D gene is confidently identified. The DNA reads as follows: TGTGCCAGCAGTGTTACGGGCTATGGCTACACCTTC. Protein translation: CASSVTGYGYTF. Where the CDR3 stops, the reference TRBV2 and TRBJ1-2 genes take over; the full variable domain is EPEVTQTPSHQVTQMGQEVILRCVPISNHLYFYWYRQILGQKVEFLVSFYNNEISEKSEIFDDQFSVERPDGSNFTLKIRSTKLEDSAMYFCASSVTGYGYTFGSGTRLTVV.